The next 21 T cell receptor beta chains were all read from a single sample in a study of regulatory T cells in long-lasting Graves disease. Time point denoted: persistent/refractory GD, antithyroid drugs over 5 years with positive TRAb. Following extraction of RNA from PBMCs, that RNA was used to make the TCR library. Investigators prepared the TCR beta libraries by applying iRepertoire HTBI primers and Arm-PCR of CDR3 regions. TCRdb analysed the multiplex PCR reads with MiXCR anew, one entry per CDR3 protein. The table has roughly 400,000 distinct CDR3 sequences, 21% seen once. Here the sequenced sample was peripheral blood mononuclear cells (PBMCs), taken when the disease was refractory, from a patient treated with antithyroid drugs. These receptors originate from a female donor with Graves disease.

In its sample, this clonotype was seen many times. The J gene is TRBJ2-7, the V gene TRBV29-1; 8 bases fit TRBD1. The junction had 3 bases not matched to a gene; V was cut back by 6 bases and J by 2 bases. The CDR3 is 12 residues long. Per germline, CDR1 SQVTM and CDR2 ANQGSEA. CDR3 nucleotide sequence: TGCAGCGTAACAGGGGGACCCTACGAGCAGTACTTC. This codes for CSVTGGPYEQYF.

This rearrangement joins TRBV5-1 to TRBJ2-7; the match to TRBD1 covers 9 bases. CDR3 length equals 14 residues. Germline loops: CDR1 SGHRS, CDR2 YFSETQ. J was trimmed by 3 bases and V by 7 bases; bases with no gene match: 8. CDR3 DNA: TGCGCCAGCGGCTGGGACAGGGTTAGCTACGAGCAGTACTTC. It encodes CASGWDRVSYEQYF.

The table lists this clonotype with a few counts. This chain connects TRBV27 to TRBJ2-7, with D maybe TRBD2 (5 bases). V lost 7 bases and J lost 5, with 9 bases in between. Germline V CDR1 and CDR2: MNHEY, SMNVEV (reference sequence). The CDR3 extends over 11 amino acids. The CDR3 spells CASTYGNEQYF. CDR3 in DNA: TGTGCCAGCACCTACGGGAACGAGCAGTACTTC.

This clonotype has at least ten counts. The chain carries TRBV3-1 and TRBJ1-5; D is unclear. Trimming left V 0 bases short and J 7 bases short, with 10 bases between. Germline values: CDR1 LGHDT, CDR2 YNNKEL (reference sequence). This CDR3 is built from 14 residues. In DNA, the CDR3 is TGTGCCAGCAGCCAAGAAACGGCCGTCCAGCCCCAGCATTTT. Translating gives CASSQETAVQPQHF.

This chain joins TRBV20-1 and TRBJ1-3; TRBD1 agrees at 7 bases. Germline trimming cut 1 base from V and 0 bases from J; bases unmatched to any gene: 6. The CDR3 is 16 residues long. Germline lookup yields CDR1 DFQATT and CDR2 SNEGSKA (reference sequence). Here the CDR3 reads CSARGDSIYSGNTIYF. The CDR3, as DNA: TGCAGTGCTAGAGGGGACAGTATATACTCTGGAAACACCATATATTTT.

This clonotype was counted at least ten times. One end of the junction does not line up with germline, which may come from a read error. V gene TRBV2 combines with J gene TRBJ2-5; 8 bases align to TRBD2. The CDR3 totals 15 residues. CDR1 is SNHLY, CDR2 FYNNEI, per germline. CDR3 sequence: CASISASGSPEAQYF. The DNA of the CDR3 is TGTGCCAGCATCTCAGCTAGCGGGTCCCCAGAGGCCCAGTACTTC.

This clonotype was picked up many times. The CDR3 region has the DNA TGTGCCAGCAGCTTAGATCTAGCTAATCCAACTAGCGGGTTCTACGAGCAGTACTTC. This encodes CASSLDLANPTSGFYEQYF. The rearrangement links TRBV11-2 to TRBJ2-7; 9 bases map to TRBD2. Germline CDR1 is SGHAT and CDR2 is FQNNGV. The CDR3 is 19 amino acids. V shed 0 bases and J 3 bases; nucleotides not matched to a gene: 15.

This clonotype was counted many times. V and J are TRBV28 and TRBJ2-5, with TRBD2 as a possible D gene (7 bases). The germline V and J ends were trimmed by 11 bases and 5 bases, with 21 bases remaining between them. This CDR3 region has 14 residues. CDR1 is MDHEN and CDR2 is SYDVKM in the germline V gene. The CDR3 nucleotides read TGTGCCGCCTACGGACGGGGGGCGAGGGAGACCCAGTACTTC. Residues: CAAYGRGARETQYF.

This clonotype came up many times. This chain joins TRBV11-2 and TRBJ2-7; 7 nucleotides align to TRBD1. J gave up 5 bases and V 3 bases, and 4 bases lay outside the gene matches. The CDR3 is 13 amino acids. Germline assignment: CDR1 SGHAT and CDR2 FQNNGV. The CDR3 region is CASSLTGFHEQYF. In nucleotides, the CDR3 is TGTGCCAGCAGCTTGACAGGGTTCCACGAGCAGTACTTC.

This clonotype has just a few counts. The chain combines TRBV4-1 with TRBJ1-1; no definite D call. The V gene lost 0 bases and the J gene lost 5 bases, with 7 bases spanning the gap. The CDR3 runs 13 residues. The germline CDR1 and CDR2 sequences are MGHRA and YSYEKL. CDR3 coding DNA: TGCGCCAGCAGCCAAGATTGGGTTACTGAAGCTTTCTTT. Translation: CASSQDWVTEAFF.

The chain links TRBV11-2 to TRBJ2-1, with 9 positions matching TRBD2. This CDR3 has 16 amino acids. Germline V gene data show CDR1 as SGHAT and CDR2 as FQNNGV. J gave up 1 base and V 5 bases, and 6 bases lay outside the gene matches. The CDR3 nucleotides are TGTGCCAGCAGCCGGGGTCTAGCGGGGTCCTACAATGAGCAGTTCTTC. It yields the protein CASSRGLAGSYNEQFF.

The CDR3 nucleotides read TGCGCCAGCAGCTCCAGCGAGGGAGCTGGCTACACCTTC. It codes for CASSSSEGAGYTF. The chain joins TRBV5-1 to TRBJ1-2; unclear D gene. Looked up from germline, CDR1 is SGHRS and CDR2 is YFSETQ. The CDR3 covers 13 residues. V lost 3 bases to trimming and J lost 7 bases, with 13 bases between them.

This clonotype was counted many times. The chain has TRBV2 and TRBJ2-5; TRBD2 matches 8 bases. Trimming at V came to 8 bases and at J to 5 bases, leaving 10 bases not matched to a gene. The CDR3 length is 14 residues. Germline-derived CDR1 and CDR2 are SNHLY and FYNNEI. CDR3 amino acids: CASSSAGGGETQYF. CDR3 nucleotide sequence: TGTGCCAGCTCTAGTGCGGGAGGTGGGGAGACCCAGTACTTC. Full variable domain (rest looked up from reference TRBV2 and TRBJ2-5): EPEVTQTPSHQVTQMGQEVILRCVPISNHLYFYWYRQILGQKVEFLVSFYNNEISEKSEIFDDQFSVERPDGSNFTLKIRSTKLEDSAMYFCASSSAGGGETQYFGPGTRLLVL.

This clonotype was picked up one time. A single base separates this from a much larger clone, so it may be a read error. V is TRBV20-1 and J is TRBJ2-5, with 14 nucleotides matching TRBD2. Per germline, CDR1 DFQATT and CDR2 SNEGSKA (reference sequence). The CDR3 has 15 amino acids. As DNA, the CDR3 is TGCAGTGCTCGAGGGGGACTAGCGGGAGTAGAGACCCGGTACTTC. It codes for CSARGGLAGVETRYF.

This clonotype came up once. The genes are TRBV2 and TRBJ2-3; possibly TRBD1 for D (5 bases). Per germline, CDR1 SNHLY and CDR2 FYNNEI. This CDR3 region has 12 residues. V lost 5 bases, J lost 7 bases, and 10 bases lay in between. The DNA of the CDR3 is TGTGCCAGCAGTCCCGACAGCTATACGCAGTATTTT. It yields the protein CASSPDSYTQYF.

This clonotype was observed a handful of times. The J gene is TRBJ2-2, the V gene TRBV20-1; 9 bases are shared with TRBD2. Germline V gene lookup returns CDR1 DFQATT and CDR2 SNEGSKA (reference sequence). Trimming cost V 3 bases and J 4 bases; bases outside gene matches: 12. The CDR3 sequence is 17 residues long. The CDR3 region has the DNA TGCAGTGCTAGGCCTCCCTGGACTAGCGACCTCACCGGGGAGCTGTTTTTT. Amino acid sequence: CSARPPWTSDLTGELFF.

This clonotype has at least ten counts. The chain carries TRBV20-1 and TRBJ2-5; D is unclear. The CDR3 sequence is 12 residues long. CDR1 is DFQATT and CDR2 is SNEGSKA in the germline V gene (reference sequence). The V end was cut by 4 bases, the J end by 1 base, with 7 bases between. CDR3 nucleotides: TGCAGTGCTATGGCCCCCCAAGAGACCCAGTACTTC. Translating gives CSAMAPQETQYF.

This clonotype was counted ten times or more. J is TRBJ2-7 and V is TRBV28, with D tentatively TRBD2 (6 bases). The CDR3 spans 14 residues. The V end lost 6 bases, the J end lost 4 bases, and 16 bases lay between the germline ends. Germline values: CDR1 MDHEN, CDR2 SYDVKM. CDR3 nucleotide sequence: TGTGCCAGCAGGGGGGACGGGGGTAGATACGAGCAGTACTTC. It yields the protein CASRGDGGRYEQYF.

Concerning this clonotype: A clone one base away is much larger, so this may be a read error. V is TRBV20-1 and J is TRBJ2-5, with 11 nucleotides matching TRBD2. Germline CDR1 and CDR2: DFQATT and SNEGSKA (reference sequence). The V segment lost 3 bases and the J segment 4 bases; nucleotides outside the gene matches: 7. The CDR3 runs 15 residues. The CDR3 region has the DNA TGCAGTGCTAGGGACGGGACTAGCGGCCGAGAGACCCAGTACTTC. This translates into CSARDGTSGRETQYF.

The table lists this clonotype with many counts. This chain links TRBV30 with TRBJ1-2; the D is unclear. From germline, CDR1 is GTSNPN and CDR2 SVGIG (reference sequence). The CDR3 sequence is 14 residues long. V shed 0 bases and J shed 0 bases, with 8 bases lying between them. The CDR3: CAWSVPGTNYGYTF. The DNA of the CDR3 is TGTGCCTGGAGTGTACCTGGGACTAACTATGGCTACACCTTC. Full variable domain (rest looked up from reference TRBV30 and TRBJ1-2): SQTIHQWPATLVQPVGSPLSLECTVEGTSNPNLYWYRQAAGRGLQLLFYSVGIGQISSEVPQNLSASRPQDRQFILSSKKLLLSDSGFYLCAWSVPGTNYGYTFGSGTRLTVV.

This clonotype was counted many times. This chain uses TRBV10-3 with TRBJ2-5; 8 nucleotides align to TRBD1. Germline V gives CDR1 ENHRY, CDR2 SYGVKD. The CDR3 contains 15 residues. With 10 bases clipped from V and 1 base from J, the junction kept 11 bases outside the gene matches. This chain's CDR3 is CATRRGQGVQETQYF. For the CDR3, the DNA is TGTGCCACTCGGCGAGGACAGGGAGTCCAAGAGACCCAGTACTTC.